Listed here are 14 T cell receptor beta chains from one sample, sequenced in a study of cytomegalovirus exposure and HLA in healthy donors. The primer mix had 60 Vbeta and 13 Jbeta primers. Produced via immunoSEQ multiplex PCR; TCRdb's table is partial and in-frame only. The sample has 150,000 to 200,000 clones; roughly 76% are singletons. Material: PBMCs. The receptors derive from a human donor in good health.

This chain uses TRBV6-6 with TRBJ2-1; 8 nucleotides align to TRBD2. The CDR3 consists of 16 residues. The germline CDR1 and CDR2 sequences are MNHNY and SVGAGI (reference sequence). Losses at the gene ends were 2 bases for V and 6 bases for J; bases not matched to a gene: 9. The CDR3 nucleotides are TGTGCCAGCAGTTACACGGTTGCGGGGGGCCCCAATGAGCAGTTCTTC. This translates into CASSYTVAGGPNEQFF.

V usage is TRBV6-5 and J usage is TRBJ2-7, with a weak D call TRBD1 (6 bases). This CDR3 comprises 15 residues. The germline V gene encodes CDR1 MNHEY and CDR2 SVGAGI. V dropped 5 bases and J dropped 5 bases, with 19 bases sitting between them. The CDR3 loop is CASSPLHRVGDEQYF. The CDR3 DNA is TGTGCCAGCAGTCCTCTCCACAGGGTCGGGGACGAGCAGTACTTC.

This clone showed up just a few times. The chain carries TRBV10-3 and TRBJ2-7; 12 nucleotides line up with TRBD2. Looked up from germline, CDR1 is ENHRY and CDR2 is SYGVKD. The CDR3 loop spans 12 amino acids. V shed 10 bases and J 4 bases; nucleotides not matched to a gene: 2. CDR3 loop: CATGTSGYEQYF. The CDR3 nucleotides are TGTGCCACCGGGACTAGCGGGTACGAGCAGTACTTC.

In this sample, this clone turned up a few times. The genes are TRBV14 and TRBJ1-1; D may be TRBD1 (5 bases). Trimming removed 8 bases at V and 1 base at J, with 11 bases between. This CDR3 comprises 13 residues. Looked up from germline, CDR1 is SGHDN and CDR2 is FVKESK. The CDR3 is CASLRGRNTEAFF. For the CDR3, the DNA is TGTGCCAGCCTGCGGGGACGGAACACTGAAGCTTTCTTT.

CDR3 sequence: CASSSLTSGASYEQYF. The CDR3 region has the DNA TGTGCCAGCAGCTCCCTGACTAGCGGGGCTTCCTACGAGCAGTACTTC. This chain uses TRBV7-2 with TRBJ2-7; 11 positions match TRBD2. The germline CDR1 and CDR2 sequences are SGHTA and FQGNSA. The CDR3 runs to 16 residues. V lost 4 bases, J lost 1 base, and 6 bases stayed unmatched.

The rearrangement links TRBV6-5 to TRBJ1-6; D ambiguous. The CDR3 covers 13 residues. Trimming removed 5 bases at V and 13 bases at J, with 15 bases between. Germline loops: CDR1 MNHEY, CDR2 SVGAGI. In nucleotides, the CDR3 is TGTGCCAGCAGTCGAGGATCCCTTATGCCCCTCCACTTT. Translated: CASSRGSLMPLHF.

The chain recombines TRBV19 with TRBJ2-1; possibly TRBD2 for D (5 bases). The CDR3 length is 16 residues. Germline-derived CDR1 and CDR2 are LNHDA and SQIVND (reference sequence). V was pared by 5 bases and J by 1 base, with 15 bases between. CDR3 coding DNA: TGTGCCAGTAGTGTCGACTACGGCGGTTCCTACAATGAGCAGTTCTTC. Protein product: CASSVDYGGSYNEQFF.

V gene TRBV7-8 combines with J gene TRBJ2-5; D is unresolved. Germline V lookup: CDR1 SGHVS, CDR2 FQNEAQ. Trimming left V 4 bases short and J 1 base short, with 7 bases between. The CDR3 sequence is 13 residues long. The CDR3: CASSSPPQETQYF. Here the CDR3 DNA reads TGTGCCAGCAGCTCCCCTCCCCAAGAGACCCAGTACTTC.

This clone showed up just a few times. V and J are TRBV28 and TRBJ2-3; 8 nucleotides agree with TRBD1. This CDR3 is built from 15 residues. The germline CDR1 and CDR2 sequences are MDHEN and SYDVKM. The V segment lost 8 bases and the J segment 3 bases; nucleotides outside the gene matches: 10. The chain's CDR3 is CASLLGQGTTDTQYF. The CDR3 bases are TGTGCCAGCCTTCTCGGACAGGGAACGACAGATACGCAGTATTTT.

V usage is TRBV5-5 and J usage is TRBJ2-7; 7 bases line up with TRBD2. Per the germline V gene, CDR1 is SGHKS and CDR2 is YYEKEE (reference sequence). The CDR3 covers 15 residues. Germline trimming cut 2 bases from V and 3 bases from J; bases unmatched to any gene: 8. The CDR3 reads CASSFLAGDYYEQYF. The CDR3 nucleotides read TGTGCCAGCAGCTTTCTTGCGGGGGATTACTACGAGCAGTACTTC.

J is TRBJ1-1 and V is TRBV27; perhaps TRBD1 as D (6 bases). V was cut by 5 bases and J by 1 base, with 14 bases left in between. The CDR3 has 15 residues. Germline loops: CDR1 MNHEY, CDR2 SMNVEV (reference sequence). The CDR3 is CASSPRTERNTEAFF. DNA of the CDR3: TGTGCCAGCAGTCCGAGGACAGAGAGGAACACTGAAGCTTTCTTT.

There are a few counts of this clone. V and J are TRBV13 and TRBJ2-1, with 9 nucleotides matching TRBD2. The CDR3 loop spans 15 amino acids. Germline lookup yields CDR1 PRHDT and CDR2 FYEKMQ (reference sequence). V was clipped by 2 bases and J by 14 bases; unmatched bases: 13. CDR3 loop: CASSLTASGVGSEFF. The CDR3 DNA reads as TGTGCCAGCAGCTTAACGGCTAGCGGGGTTGGTTCGGAGTTCTTC. The variable domain in full, completed from reference TRBV13 and TRBJ2-1, reads AAGVIQSPRHLIKEKRETATLKCYPIPRHDTVYWYQQGPGQDPQFLISFYEKMQSDKGSIPDRFSAQQFSDYHSELNMSSLELGDSALYFCASSLTASGVGSEFFGPGTRLTVL.

V usage is TRBV6-4 and J usage is TRBJ1-6; 10 bases map to TRBD1. V shed 0 bases and J 7 bases; nucleotides not matched to a gene: 6. This CDR3 comprises 17 residues. Germline values: CDR1 MRHNA, CDR2 SNTAGT. CDR3 bases: TGTGCCAGCAGTGACTCACATGGGACAGGGGTAAATTCACCCCTCCACTTT. Its translation is CASSDSHGTGVNSPLHF.

This clone was found once. The chain combines TRBV7-2 with TRBJ1-3, with 7 bases matching TRBD1. The CDR3 consists of 17 residues. Germline V gene data show CDR1 as SGHTA and CDR2 as FQGNSA. J gave up 0 bases and V 3 bases, and 8 bases lay outside the gene matches. CDR3 sequence (DNA): TGTGCCAGCAGCTTTATAGGGACAGACGTCTCTGGAAACACCATATATTTT. It codes for CASSFIGTDVSGNTIYF.